This is a list of T cell receptor beta chains from one sample in a study of cytomegalovirus exposure and HLA in healthy donors. Measured with immunoSEQ multiplex PCR; TCRdb has only the in-frame clones, and not every one. The sample has some 95,000 clones; 75% to 85% are singletons. The specimen was PBMCs. Every receptor here comes from a middle-aged woman in good health and CMV-seronegative. CDR3s include the opening cysteine and the closing phenylalanine or tryptophan. The D gene is left open where the match is weak. Size values are once, few and many counts, or a class for expanded clones, and some rows have none.

d_call: TRBD1; clone_size: few; cdr3_length: 14; j_call: TRBJ1-5; v_call: TRBV7-8; cdr3_nt: TGTGCCAGCAGCTTAGGGCAGGGGGGCCAGCCCCAGCATTTT; cdr3_aa: CASSLGQGGQPQHF
d_call: TRBD2; clone_size: -; cdr3_length: 18; j_call: TRBJ2-7; v_call: TRBV7-9; cdr3_nt: TGTGCCAGCAGCCCCCGACCCCCTAGCGGCCTCTATTCCTACGAGCAGTACTTC; cdr3_aa: CASSPRPPSGLYSYEQYF
d_call: -; clone_size: few; cdr3_length: 14; j_call: TRBJ2-5; v_call: TRBV7-9; cdr3_nt: TGTGCCAGCAGCTCTTCCTTCCTACAAGAGACCCAGTACTTC; cdr3_aa: CASSSSFLQETQYF
d_call: TRBD1; clone_size: -; cdr3_length: 15; j_call: TRBJ2-3; v_call: TRBV27; cdr3_nt: TGTGCCAGCAGTTCCCGGGACAGGGGGGAAGATACGCAGTATTTT; cdr3_aa: CASSSRDRGEDTQYF
d_call: TRBD2; clone_size: -; cdr3_length: 16; j_call: TRBJ2-5; v_call: TRBV2; cdr3_nt: TGTGCCAGCAGGGTCGGGACTAGCGGGGTGTCTGAGACCCAGTACTTC; cdr3_aa: CASRVGTSGVSETQYF
d_call: TRBD1; clone_size: -; cdr3_length: 16; j_call: TRBJ1-5; v_call: TRBV19; cdr3_nt: TGTGCCAGTACCCCGTCGACAGGGGGCTTTTATCAGCCCCAGCATTTT; cdr3_aa: CASTPSTGGFYQPQHF
d_call: -; clone_size: -; cdr3_length: 16; j_call: TRBJ2-3; v_call: TRBV7-3; cdr3_nt: TGTGCCAGCAGCTTAGGGTCTGGGCTGGGCACAGATACGCAGTATTTT; cdr3_aa: CASSLGSGLGTDTQYF
d_call: -; clone_size: -; cdr3_length: 14; j_call: TRBJ2-7; v_call: TRBV7-9; cdr3_nt: TGTGCCAGCAGCTCCTGGGACACCGACTACGAGCAGTACTTC; cdr3_aa: CASSSWDTDYEQYF
d_call: TRBD2; clone_size: -; cdr3_length: 16; j_call: TRBJ2-5; v_call: TRBV7-7; cdr3_nt: TGTGCTAGCAGCCCCACCGCGCGGGGGGCGAGAGAGACCCAGTACTTC; cdr3_aa: CASSPTARGARETQYF
d_call: TRBD1; clone_size: -; cdr3_length: 11; j_call: TRBJ1-2; v_call: TRBV30; cdr3_nt: TGTGCTGGGACAGGGGTTAATGGCTACACCTTC; cdr3_aa: CAGTGVNGYTF
d_call: -; clone_size: -; cdr3_length: 13; j_call: TRBJ2-5; v_call: TRBV6-1; cdr3_nt: TGTGCCAGCAGTCCACAGGGTGGAGAGACCCAGTACTTC; cdr3_aa: CASSPQGGETQYF
d_call: TRBD1; clone_size: -; cdr3_length: 15; j_call: TRBJ2-5; v_call: TRBV7-3; cdr3_nt: TGTGCCAGCAGCTCCGGGACAGGGGTACAAGAGACCCAGTACTTC; cdr3_aa: CASSSGTGVQETQYF
d_call: TRBD1; clone_size: -; cdr3_length: 14; j_call: TRBJ1-2; v_call: TRBV6-5; cdr3_nt: TGTGCCAGCAGGATAGGACAGGTTAACTATGGCTACACCTTC; cdr3_aa: CASRIGQVNYGYTF
d_call: -; clone_size: -; cdr3_length: 17; j_call: TRBJ1-2; v_call: TRBV28; cdr3_nt: TGTGCCAGCAGTTTATGGTACTCAGTTGGGGCGCAGTATGGCTACACCTTC; cdr3_aa: CASSLWYSVGAQYGYTF
d_call: -; clone_size: -; cdr3_length: 13; j_call: TRBJ1-1; v_call: TRBV30; cdr3_nt: TGTGCCTGGAGTCAAGGGGCGTCCTATGAAGCTTTCTTT; cdr3_aa: CAWSQGASYEAFF
d_call: -; clone_size: -; cdr3_length: 13; j_call: TRBJ1-1; v_call: TRBV19; cdr3_nt: TGTGCCAGTAGCCCTCAGCGGGAGACTGAAGCTTTCTTT; cdr3_aa: CASSPQRETEAFF
d_call: TRBD1; clone_size: -; cdr3_length: 16; j_call: TRBJ1-6; v_call: TRBV2; cdr3_nt: TGTGCCAGCAGTAATTCCCGGGACAGTATGAGTTCACCCCTCCACTTT; cdr3_aa: CASSNSRDSMSSPLHF
d_call: -; clone_size: few; cdr3_length: 15; j_call: TRBJ2-5; v_call: TRBV5-1; cdr3_nt: TGCGCCAGCAGCTTGGTCACAGGGTTCCAAGAGACCCAGTACTTC; cdr3_aa: CASSLVTGFQETQYF
d_call: TRBD2; clone_size: -; cdr3_length: 15; j_call: TRBJ2-1; v_call: TRBV9; cdr3_nt: TGTGCCAGCAGCGTCCAGAGCGGGGTGTACAATGAGCAGTTCTTC; cdr3_aa: CASSVQSGVYNEQFF
d_call: -; clone_size: once; cdr3_length: 14; j_call: TRBJ1-4; v_call: TRBV6-6; cdr3_nt: TGTGCCAGCAACGAAATAGGGCGGGATGAAAAACTGTTTTTT; cdr3_aa: CASNEIGRDEKLFF
d_call: -; clone_size: -; cdr3_length: 13; j_call: TRBJ1-3; v_call: TRBV9; cdr3_nt: TGTGCCAGCAGCGTCTCTCCTGGAAACACCATATATTTT; cdr3_aa: CASSVSPGNTIYF
d_call: -; clone_size: few; cdr3_length: 14; j_call: TRBJ1-6; v_call: TRBV7-9; cdr3_nt: TGTGCCAGCAGCTTAGGGCAGATAAATTCACCCCTCCACTTT; cdr3_aa: CASSLGQINSPLHF
d_call: TRBD1; clone_size: -; cdr3_length: 14; j_call: TRBJ1-2; v_call: TRBV15; cdr3_nt: TGTGCCACCAGCTTCGACAGGGGGATATATGGCTACACCTTC; cdr3_aa: CATSFDRGIYGYTF
d_call: -; clone_size: -; cdr3_length: 15; j_call: TRBJ2-7; v_call: TRBV4-2; cdr3_nt: TGTGCCAGCAGCCAAGATCAGGTCCGGTCCTACGAGCAGTACTTC; cdr3_aa: CASSQDQVRSYEQYF
d_call: -; clone_size: -; cdr3_length: 13; j_call: TRBJ1-6; v_call: TRBV7-9; cdr3_nt: TGTGCCAGCAGCTTGGGGGGTAGATCACCCCTCCACTTT; cdr3_aa: CASSLGGRSPLHF
d_call: -; clone_size: -; cdr3_length: 11; j_call: TRBJ2-1; v_call: TRBV19; cdr3_nt: TGTGCCAGTACCTCCGGAGGTGAGCAGTTCTTC; cdr3_aa: CASTSGGEQFF
d_call: -; clone_size: once; cdr3_length: 16; j_call: TRBJ2-5; v_call: TRBV14; cdr3_nt: TGTGCCAGCAGCCAAAAAGAGGGGGTTCCACGGGAGACCCAGTACTTC; cdr3_aa: CASSQKEGVPRETQYF
d_call: TRBD2; clone_size: few; cdr3_length: 17; j_call: TRBJ2-3; v_call: TRBV27; cdr3_nt: TGTGCCAGCAGTATCTTTGCTCTAGCGGATAGCACAGATACGCAGTATTTT; cdr3_aa: CASSIFALADSTDTQYF
d_call: TRBD2; clone_size: -; cdr3_length: 16; j_call: TRBJ2-3; v_call: TRBV5-4; cdr3_nt: TGTGCCAGCAGCTTAGGGGCTAGCGGGAACACAGATACGCAGTATTTT; cdr3_aa: CASSLGASGNTDTQYF
d_call: -; clone_size: -; cdr3_length: 16; j_call: TRBJ2-7; v_call: TRBV19; cdr3_nt: TGTGCCAGTAGTAATCTACAAACCTTAACGAGGAACGAGCAGTACTTC; cdr3_aa: CASSNLQTLTRNEQYF
d_call: -; clone_size: -; cdr3_length: 14; j_call: TRBJ1-1; v_call: TRBV11-2; cdr3_nt: TGTGCCAGCAGCTTAGGCTCGGGGAACACTGAAGCTTTCTTT; cdr3_aa: CASSLGSGNTEAFF